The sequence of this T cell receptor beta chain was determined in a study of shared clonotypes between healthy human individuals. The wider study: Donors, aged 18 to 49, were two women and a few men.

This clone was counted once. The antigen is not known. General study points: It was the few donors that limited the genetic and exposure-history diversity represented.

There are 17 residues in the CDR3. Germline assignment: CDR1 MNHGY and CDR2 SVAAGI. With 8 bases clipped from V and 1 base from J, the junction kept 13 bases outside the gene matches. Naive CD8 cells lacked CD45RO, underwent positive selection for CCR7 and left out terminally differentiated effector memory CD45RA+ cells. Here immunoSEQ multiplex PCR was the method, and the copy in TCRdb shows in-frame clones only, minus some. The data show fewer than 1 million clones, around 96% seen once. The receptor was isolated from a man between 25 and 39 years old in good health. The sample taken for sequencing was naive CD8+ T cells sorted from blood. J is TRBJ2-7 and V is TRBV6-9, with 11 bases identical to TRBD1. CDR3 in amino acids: CASRLGQGAGGSYEQYF. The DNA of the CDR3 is TGTGCCAGCCGGTTAGGACAGGGGGCAGGTGGGTCCTACGAGCAGTACTTC.